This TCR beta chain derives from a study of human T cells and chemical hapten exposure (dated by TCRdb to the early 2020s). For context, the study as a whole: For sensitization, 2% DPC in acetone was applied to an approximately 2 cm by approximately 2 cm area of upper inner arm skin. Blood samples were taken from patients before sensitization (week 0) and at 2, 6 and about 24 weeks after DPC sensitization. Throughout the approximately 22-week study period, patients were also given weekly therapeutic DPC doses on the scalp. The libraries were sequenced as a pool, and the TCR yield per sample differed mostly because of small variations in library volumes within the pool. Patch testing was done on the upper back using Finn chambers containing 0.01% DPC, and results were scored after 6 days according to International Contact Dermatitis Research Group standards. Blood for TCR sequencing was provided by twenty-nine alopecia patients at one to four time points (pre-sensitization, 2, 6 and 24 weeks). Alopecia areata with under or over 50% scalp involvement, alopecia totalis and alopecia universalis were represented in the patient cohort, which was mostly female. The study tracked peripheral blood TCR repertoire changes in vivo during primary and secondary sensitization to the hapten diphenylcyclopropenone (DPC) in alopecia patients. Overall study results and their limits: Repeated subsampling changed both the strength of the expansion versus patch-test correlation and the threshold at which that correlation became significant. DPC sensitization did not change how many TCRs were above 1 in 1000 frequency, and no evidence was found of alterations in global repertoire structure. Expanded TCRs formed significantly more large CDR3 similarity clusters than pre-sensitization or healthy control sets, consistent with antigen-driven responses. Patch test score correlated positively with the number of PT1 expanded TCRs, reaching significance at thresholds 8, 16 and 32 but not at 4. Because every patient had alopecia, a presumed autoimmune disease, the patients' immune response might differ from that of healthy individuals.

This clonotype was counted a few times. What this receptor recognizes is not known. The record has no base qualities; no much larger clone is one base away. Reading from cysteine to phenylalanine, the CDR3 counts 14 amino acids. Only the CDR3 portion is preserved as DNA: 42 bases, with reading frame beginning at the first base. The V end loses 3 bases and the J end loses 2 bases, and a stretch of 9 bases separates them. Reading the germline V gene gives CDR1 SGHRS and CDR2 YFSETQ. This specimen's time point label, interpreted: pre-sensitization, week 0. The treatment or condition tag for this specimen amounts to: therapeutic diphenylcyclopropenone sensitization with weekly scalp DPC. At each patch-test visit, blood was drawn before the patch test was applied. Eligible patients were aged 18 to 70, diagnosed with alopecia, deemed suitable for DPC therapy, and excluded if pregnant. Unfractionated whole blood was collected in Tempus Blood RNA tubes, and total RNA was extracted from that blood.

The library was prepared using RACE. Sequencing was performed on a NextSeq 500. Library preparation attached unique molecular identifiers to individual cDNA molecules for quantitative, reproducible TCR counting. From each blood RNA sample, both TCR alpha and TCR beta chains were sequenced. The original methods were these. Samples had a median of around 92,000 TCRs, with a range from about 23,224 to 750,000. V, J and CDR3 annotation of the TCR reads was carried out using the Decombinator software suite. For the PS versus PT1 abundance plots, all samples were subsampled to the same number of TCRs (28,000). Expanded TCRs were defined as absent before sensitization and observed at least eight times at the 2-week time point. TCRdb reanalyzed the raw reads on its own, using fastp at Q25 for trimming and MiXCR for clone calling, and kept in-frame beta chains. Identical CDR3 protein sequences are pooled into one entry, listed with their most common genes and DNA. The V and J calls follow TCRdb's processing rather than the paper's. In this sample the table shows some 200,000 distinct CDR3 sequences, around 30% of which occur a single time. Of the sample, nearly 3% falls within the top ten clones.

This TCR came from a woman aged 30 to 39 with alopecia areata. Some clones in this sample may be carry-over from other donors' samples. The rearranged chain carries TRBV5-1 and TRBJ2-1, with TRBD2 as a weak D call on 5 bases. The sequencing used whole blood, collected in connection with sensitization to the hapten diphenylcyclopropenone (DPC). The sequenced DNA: TGCGCCAGCAGCTGGGAGCCCGCCTACAATGAGCAGTTCTTC. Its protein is CASSWEPAYNEQFF.